One sample yielded the 23 T cell receptor beta chains listed below, sequenced in a study of blood T cell repertoires in COVID-19. Repertoires were generated with immunoSEQ multiplex PCR, while TCRdb's copy carries only in-frame clones and drops some. The profile covers some 100,000 clones, with 88% appearing a single time and 5% taken by the ten largest. Sequencing used peripheral blood. Receptors originate from a human donor in a cohort sampled during active COVID-19.

The rearrangement joins TRBV6-4 to TRBJ1-4; no clear D gene. Germline V gene sequence: CDR1 MRHNA, CDR2 SNTAGT. CDR3 size: 14 residues. Trimming took off 7 bases at V and 8 bases at J, with 17 bases between the two ends. The CDR3 DNA reads TGTGCCAGCAAGTACGTATGGGAGTGGGAAAAACTGTTTTTT. It specifies CASKYVWEWEKLFF.

V is TRBV20-1 and J is TRBJ2-3, with TRBD1 matching over 7 bases. The CDR3 extends over 13 amino acids. Trimming cost V 3 bases and J 4 bases; bases outside gene matches: 4. The germline gives CDR1 DFQATT, CDR2 SNEGSKA (reference sequence). CDR3 region: CSASSQGADTQYF. DNA for the CDR3: TGCAGTGCTAGTAGCCAGGGGGCAGATACGCAGTATTTT.

J is TRBJ2-7 and V is TRBV5-1; 8 bases fit TRBD2. The CDR3 is 14 amino acids. Losses at the gene ends were 4 bases for V and 4 bases for J; bases not matched to a gene: 7. Per germline, CDR1 SGHRS and CDR2 YFSETQ. In DNA, the CDR3 is TGCGCCAGCAGCCCCGGACTAGCCGGATACGAGCAGTACTTC. Translation gives CASSPGLAGYEQYF.

The rearrangement joins TRBV7-8 to TRBJ1-5; 9 bases are shared with TRBD1. This CDR3 region has 14 residues. V trimming: 8 bases; J trimming: 7 bases; junction bases outside the gene matches: 9. CDR1 is SGHVS and CDR2 is FQNEAQ in the germline V gene. CDR3: CASSGTGRKQPQHF. DNA of the CDR3: TGTGCCAGCTCAGGGACAGGGAGGAAACAGCCCCAGCATTTT. The full variable domain, with the rest looked up from reference TRBV7-8 and TRBJ1-5, is GAGVSQSPRYKVAKRGQDVALRCDPISGHVSLFWYQQALGQGPEFLTYFQNEAQLDKSGLPSDRFFAERPEGSVSTLKIQRTQQEDSAVYLCASSGTGRKQPQHFGDGTRLSIL.

The rearrangement uses TRBV19 and TRBJ2-2; possible D gene TRBD2, 5 bases. The germline V gene has CDR1 LNHDA and CDR2 SQIVND (reference sequence). V was pared by 3 bases and J by 5 bases, with 13 bases between. There are 15 residues in the CDR3. CDR3 amino acids: CASSISYGVTGELFF. The CDR3 nucleotides read TGTGCCAGTAGTATCTCGTACGGGGTGACCGGGGAGCTGTTTTTT.

This clone was observed once. The J gene is TRBJ2-7, the V gene TRBV5-6; no firm D call. The CDR3 totals 17 residues. Trimming took off 6 bases at V and 5 bases at J, with 27 bases between the two ends. Looked up from germline, CDR1 is SGHDT and CDR2 is YYEEEE. For the CDR3, the DNA is TGTGCCAGCACCGTTCTCGGCGAGGTATCCCTTTTGCACGAGCAGTACTTC. Its protein product is CASTVLGEVSLLHEQYF.

The chain links TRBV10-3 to TRBJ2-2; TRBD2 is a possible D gene (6 bases). This CDR3 contains 15 residues. Germline CDR1 reads ENHRY; CDR2 reads SYGVKD. V dropped 2 bases and J dropped 4 bases, with 11 bases sitting between them. CDR3 DNA: TGTGCCATCAGTGAGGGGACTTTCCTCACCGGGGAGCTGTTTTTT. Translation: CAISEGTFLTGELFF.

The chain joins TRBV10-2 to TRBJ2-3, with 7 bases that match TRBD2. CDR3 size: 16 residues. The V gene's germline CDR1 is WSHSY and CDR2 SAAADI. The trim removed 6 bases at V and 2 bases at J, leaving 11 bases unmatched. CDR3 sequence (DNA): TGCGCCAGCAGACAATTAGCGGGCTCAGCCACAGATACGCAGTATTTT. It translates to CASRQLAGSATDTQYF.

V gene TRBV2 combines with J gene TRBJ2-1; D possibly corresponds to TRBD1 (5 bases). V gave up 10 bases and J gave up 8 bases, with 18 bases separating them. The length of the CDR3 is 13 residues. Per germline, CDR1 SNHLY and CDR2 FYNNEI. CDR3 in DNA: TGTGCCATCGAAGGGGTCAGTTTCGATGAGCAGTTCTTC. The encoded protein is CAIEGVSFDEQFF.

The chain couples TRBV7-9 to TRBJ1-2; D ambiguous. In germline, CDR1 is SEHNR, CDR2 FQNEAQ (reference sequence). The CDR3 spans 13 residues. V was pared by 3 bases and J by 2 bases, with 7 bases between. The CDR3 loop is CASSLAGNYGYTF. In DNA, the CDR3 is TGTGCCAGCAGCTTGGCGGGAAACTATGGCTACACCTTC. Full variable domain (rest looked up from reference TRBV7-9 and TRBJ1-2): DTGVSQNPRHKITKRGQNVTFRCDPISEHNRLYWYRQTLGQGPEFLTYFQNEAQLEKSRLLSDRFSAERPKGSFSTLEIQRTEQGDSAMYLCASSLAGNYGYTFGSGTRLTVV.

The sample holds one count of this clone. The chain combines TRBV24-1 with TRBJ2-5, with 10 bases that match TRBD1. The CDR3 consists of 16 residues. The trim removed 2 bases at V and 1 base at J, leaving 3 bases unmatched. The germline V gene encodes CDR1 KGHDR and CDR2 SFDVKD. The CDR3 nucleotides read TGTGCCACCAGTGATTCGGGGACAGGGGCCCAAGAGACCCAGTACTTC. Its protein is CATSDSGTGAQETQYF.

The chain recombines TRBV4-2 with TRBJ2-5, with 7 bases aligning to TRBD1. This CDR3 spans 15 amino acids. The V segment lost 3 bases and the J segment 1 base; nucleotides outside the gene matches: 5. Germline loops: CDR1 LGHNA, CDR2 YNFKEQ. The CDR3 is CASSHNRGVQETQYF. The DNA for the CDR3 is TGTGCCAGCAGCCATAACAGGGGAGTCCAAGAGACCCAGTACTTC.

This chain connects TRBV10-1 to TRBJ2-2, with 9 bases identical to TRBD1. The CDR3 has 16 residues. CDR1 is WNHNN, CDR2 SYGVQD, per germline (reference sequence). V lost 5 bases, J lost 4 bases, and 8 bases stayed unmatched. In nucleotides, the CDR3 is TGCGCCAGCAGTCAACCGGGACAGGGACCCACCGGGGAGCTGTTTTTT. As protein: CASSQPGQGPTGELFF.

The chain's CDR3 is CASSLGTRTDTQYF. CDR3 nucleotides: TGTGCCAGCAGCTTAGGGACTCGCACAGATACGCAGTATTTT. The chain joins TRBV7-2 to TRBJ2-3; D possibly corresponds to TRBD2 (5 bases). The CDR3 has 14 amino acids. V was shortened by 1 base and J by 1 base, with 6 bases between the two germline ends. The germline V gene encodes CDR1 SGHTA and CDR2 FQGNSA.

The V gene is TRBV24-1, the J gene TRBJ2-5; 8 bases match TRBD1. The V gene's germline CDR1 is KGHDR and CDR2 SFDVKD. With 0 bases clipped from V and 4 bases from J, the junction kept 9 bases outside the gene matches. The CDR3 is made up of 17 amino acids. CDR3 sequence: CATSDLSDRGVRETQYF. For the CDR3, the DNA is TGTGCCACCAGTGATTTGAGTGACAGGGGTGTAAGAGAGACCCAGTACTTC.

The rearrangement uses TRBV7-9 and TRBJ1-1; no reliable D call. Germline V gene sequence: CDR1 SEHNR, CDR2 FQNEAQ (reference sequence). The V end lost 2 bases, the J end lost 10 bases, and 8 bases lay between the germline ends. The CDR3 extends over 11 amino acids. DNA of the CDR3: TGTGCCAGCAGCTTAACCGCGGGAGCTTTCTTT. Its protein is CASSLTAGAFF.

The V and J genes are TRBV6-1 and TRBJ2-4, with 8 positions matching TRBD1. Germline values: CDR1 MNHNS, CDR2 SASEGT. The ends lost 1 base at V and 8 bases at J; junction bases unmatched: 7. The CDR3 spans 15 residues. The CDR3 DNA reads TGTGCCAGCAGTGAAGGAATGACAGGGGCTTACATTCAGTACTTC. Protein product: CASSEGMTGAYIQYF.

The chain has TRBV28 and TRBJ1-2; D is undetermined. Trimming pared 6 bases from V and 1 base from J, leaving 12 bases between. The germline V gene has CDR1 MDHEN and CDR2 SYDVKM. The CDR3 totals 14 residues. In DNA form, the CDR3 reads TGTGCCAGCAGCCTTGGGCACCTTAACTATGGCTACACCTTC. This codes for CASSLGHLNYGYTF.

The chain has TRBV6-5 and TRBJ1-6, with TRBD1 as a possible D gene (6 bases). The CDR3 covers 13 residues. The germline V and J ends were trimmed by 8 bases and 6 bases, with 11 bases remaining between them. Germline assignment: CDR1 MNHEY and CDR2 SVGAGI. CDR3 in DNA: TGTGCCAGCGGACCAGGGGTTAATTCACCCCTCCACTTT. Protein sequence: CASGPGVNSPLHF.

The count of this clone is one. This chain joins TRBV7-2 and TRBJ2-7; 10 nucleotides align to TRBD2. This CDR3 comprises 18 residues. The germline V gene encodes CDR1 SGHTA and CDR2 FQGNSA. Losses at the gene ends were 4 bases for V and 3 bases for J; bases not matched to a gene: 15. The CDR3 is CASSSRGGGAGGNYEQYF. Written as DNA, the CDR3 is TGTGCCAGCAGCTCAAGAGGGGGCGGAGCGGGAGGGAACTACGAGCAGTACTTC. The full variable domain, with the rest looked up from reference TRBV7-2 and TRBJ2-7, is GAGVSQSPSNKVTEKGKDVELRCDPISGHTALYWYRQSLGQGLEFLIYFQGNSAPDKSGLPSDRFSAERTGGSVSTLTIQRTQQEDSAVYLCASSSRGGGAGGNYEQYFGPGTRLTVT.

This chain joins TRBV27 and TRBJ2-7; perhaps TRBD2 as D (5 bases). The V gene's germline CDR1 is MNHEY and CDR2 SMNVEV (reference sequence). The CDR3 loop spans 16 amino acids. V lost 3 bases to trimming and J lost 7 bases, with 22 bases between them. CDR3 DNA sequence: TGTGCCAGCAGTTTCACCCACAAGGAGGTACTGGGGGAGCAGTACTTC. This sequence encodes CASSFTHKEVLGEQYF.

The chain uses TRBV7-3 and TRBJ2-3; 14 bases are a match to TRBD2. J lost 6 bases, V lost 6 bases, and 8 bases had no gene match. This CDR3 spans 16 amino acids. The germline V gene encodes CDR1 SGHTA and CDR2 FQGTGA. In DNA form, the CDR3 reads TGTGCCAGCAGGGATGGGACTAGCGGGAGTGCGGATACGCAGTATTTT. Protein sequence: CASRDGTSGSADTQYF.

The rearrangement joins TRBV11-2 to TRBJ2-1; maybe TRBD1 (5 bases). The germline CDR1 and CDR2 sequences are SGHAT and FQNNGV. V gave up 3 bases and J gave up 7 bases, with 13 bases separating them. This CDR3 spans 14 amino acids. CDR3 DNA sequence: TGTGCCAGCAGCTTCCTTTGGACACGGAATGAGCAGTTCTTC. It translates to CASSFLWTRNEQFF.